The next 32 T cell receptor beta chains were all read from a single sample in a study of blood T cell repertoires in COVID-19. The table came from immunoSEQ multiplex PCR; TCRdb's copy has only in-frame clones and leaves some out. The sample lists over 200,000 clones, less than 90% seen once, with over 4% in the top ten. Sequencing was carried out using peripheral blood. These TCRs come from a man in his sixties who had recovered from COVID-19.

V gene TRBV5-1 combines with J gene TRBJ1-4, with D possibly matching TRBD1 (5 bases). V was shortened by 3 bases and J by 0 bases, with 9 bases between the two germline ends. CDR1 and CDR2 (germline): SGHRS, YFSETQ. The length of the CDR3 is 15 residues. CDR3 residues: CASSSYRSTNEKLFF. The CDR3 DNA reads TGCGCCAGCAGCTCCTACAGGTCAACTAATGAAAAACTGTTTTTT.

In DNA, the CDR3 is TGCGCCAGCAGCTTGGCCCAGGGGACTAGCGGGGGGCATTTCTCCTACGAGCAGTACTTC. This codes for CASSLAQGTSGGHFSYEQYF. This chain joins TRBV5-1 and TRBJ2-7; 15 nucleotides align to TRBD2. Germline loops: CDR1 SGHRS, CDR2 YFSETQ. The CDR3 is 20 amino acids. Trimming took 0 bases from V and 0 from J; bases not matched to a gene: 10.

This clone was found once. The chain combines TRBV2 with TRBJ2-7; the match to TRBD1 covers 8 bases. The CDR3 sequence is 13 residues long. Germline CDR1 reads SNHLY; CDR2 reads FYNNEI. V lost 7 bases to trimming and J lost 4 bases; unmatched junction nucleotides: 6. The CDR3 sequence is CASTGGVAYEQYF. DNA of the CDR3: TGTGCCAGCACAGGGGGCGTTGCTTACGAGCAGTACTTC.

This clone was seen more than once but under ten times. The J gene is TRBJ2-2, the V gene TRBV11-2; 9 bases line up with TRBD1. The J segment lost 4 bases and the V segment lost 6 bases, leaving 6 bases of the junction unmatched. This CDR3 has 15 amino acids. Germline loops: CDR1 SGHAT, CDR2 FQNNGV. CDR3 loop: CASSLTGGTTGELFF. The CDR3 coding sequence is TGTGCCAGCAGTCTTACAGGGGGCACCACCGGGGAGCTGTTTTTT.

The chain uses TRBV19 and TRBJ2-2; the D is unclear. Germline V gene sequence: CDR1 LNHDA, CDR2 SQIVND (reference sequence). This CDR3 comprises 14 residues. Trimming left V 1 base short and J 7 bases short, with 10 bases between. This CDR3 is CASSIVGASGELFF. DNA of the CDR3: TGTGCCAGTAGTATAGTGGGCGCGAGCGGGGAGCTGTTTTTT.

V and J are TRBV19 and TRBJ2-1; D call uncertain. In germline, CDR1 is LNHDA, CDR2 SQIVND (reference sequence). CDR3 length: 13 amino acids. With 10 bases removed from V and 3 bases from J, the gap between germline ends came to 13 bases. CDR3 residues: CATYAAVYNEQFF. Written as DNA, the CDR3 is TGTGCCACCTACGCGGCAGTCTACAATGAGCAGTTCTTC.

This chain connects TRBV12-3 or TRBV12-4 to TRBJ1-2, with D tentatively TRBD1 (6 bases). The V end was cut by 4 bases, the J end by 6 bases, with 9 bases between. The CDR3 consists of 12 residues. The DNA for the CDR3 is TGTGCCAGCAGTTCCCAGGGGCATGGCTACACCTTC. It translates to CASSSQGHGYTF.

The rearrangement links TRBV10-3 to TRBJ1-1; 8 nucleotides align to TRBD1. V gave up 10 bases and J gave up 3 bases; unmatched junction bases: 13. Per germline, CDR1 ENHRY and CDR2 SYGVKD. CDR3 size: 15 residues. The CDR3 DNA is TGTGCCACCTTCGCCGACAGGGGAAGGGACACTGAAGCTTTCTTT. Translating it yields CATFADRGRDTEAFF.

The V gene is TRBV7-8, the J gene TRBJ1-1; TRBD1 agrees at 9 bases. The J segment lost 2 bases and the V segment lost 5 bases, leaving 3 bases of the junction unmatched. Germline V gives CDR1 SGHVS, CDR2 FQNEAQ. The CDR3 spans 14 residues. The CDR3 sequence is CASSLTGGNTEAFF. The CDR3 DNA sequence: TGTGCCAGCAGCCTAACAGGGGGCAACACTGAAGCTTTCTTT.

V gene TRBV6-5 combines with J gene TRBJ1-4; no clear D gene. Trimming shortened V by 0 bases and J by 8 bases, and 13 bases separated the two germline ends. The CDR3 totals 15 residues. The germline gives CDR1 MNHEY, CDR2 SVGAGI. The DNA of the CDR3 is TGTGCCAGCAGTTACTCGAAATCGGTTCCAGAAAAACTGTTTTTT. This gives the protein CASSYSKSVPEKLFF.

The chain carries TRBV12-3 or TRBV12-4 and TRBJ2-7, with D possibly TRBD2 on 6 matching bases. V was shortened by 6 bases and J by 0 bases, with 9 bases between the two germline ends. The CDR3 extends over 13 amino acids. The CDR3 region is CASRPGVSYEQYF. The CDR3 DNA is TGTGCCAGCAGGCCGGGGGTCTCCTACGAGCAGTACTTC.

This rearrangement joins TRBV19 to TRBJ2-7, with 10 bases matching TRBD1. The CDR3 has 15 residues. CDR1 and CDR2 (germline): LNHDA, SQIVND (reference sequence). After removal of 1 base from V and 4 bases from J, the junction contained 4 bases not matched to a gene. In DNA, the CDR3 is TGTGCCAGTAGTATAGTGGGACAGGGGCGATACGAGCAGTACTTC. Translated: CASSIVGQGRYEQYF.

The CDR3 DNA sequence: TGTGCCAGCAGCCCCCCCCGGGGGGGTGCCTCCTACGAGCAGTACTTC. Encoded protein: CASSPPRGGASYEQYF. The chain uses TRBV3-1 (or the pseudogene TRBV3-2) and TRBJ2-7; 8 bases are shared with TRBD2. V was pared by 4 bases and J by 0 bases, with 8 bases of the junction left unmatched. The CDR3 covers 16 residues. Germline-derived CDR1 and CDR2 are LGHDT and YNNKEL (reference sequence).

This chain connects TRBV19 to TRBJ1-2, with TRBD1 as a possible D gene (5 bases). With 5 bases removed from V and 4 bases from J, the gap between germline ends came to 20 bases. Germline CDR1 and CDR2: LNHDA and SQIVND (reference sequence). CDR3 length equals 16 residues. Written as DNA, the CDR3 is TGTGCCAGTAGTGCCCCAGGTGCAGGGTACAGCTATGGCTACACCTTC. This gives the protein CASSAPGAGYSYGYTF.

The chain recombines TRBV5-1 with TRBJ2-7; the match to TRBD1 covers 8 bases. The germline gives CDR1 SGHRS, CDR2 YFSETQ. The CDR3 is 13 residues long. V lost 1 base, J lost 6 bases, and 3 bases stayed unmatched. The CDR3: CASSLKQGGEQYF. In DNA form, the CDR3 reads TGCGCCAGCAGCTTGAAACAGGGGGGCGAGCAGTACTTC.

The genes are TRBV7-3 and TRBJ2-5; TRBD2 matches 10 bases. Germline loops: CDR1 SGHTA, CDR2 FQGTGA. J lost 1 base, V lost 3 bases, and 8 bases had no gene match. The CDR3 length is 17 residues. CDR3 amino acids: CASSFLAGVLFQETQYF. The CDR3 DNA is TGTGCCAGCAGCTTCCTAGCGGGGGTTCTATTCCAAGAGACCCAGTACTTC. Together with reference TRBV7-3 and TRBJ2-5, the CDR3 gives the full variable domain: GAGVSQTPSNKVTEKGKYVELRCDPISGHTALYWYRQSLGQGPEFLIYFQGTGAADDSGLPNDRFFAVRPEGSVSTLKIQRTERGDSAVYLCASSFLAGVLFQETQYFGPGTRLLVL.

V and J are TRBV4-2 and TRBJ2-1; 9 bases map to TRBD2. The CDR3 is 17 amino acids. The germline V gene encodes CDR1 LGHNA and CDR2 YNFKEQ. Trimming cost V 1 base and J 1 base; bases outside gene matches: 5. The CDR3 protein is CASSQGLAGLSYNEQFF. In DNA form, the CDR3 reads TGTGCCAGCAGCCAAGGCCTAGCGGGGCTATCCTACAATGAGCAGTTCTTC.

In this sample, this clone turned up a few times. The chain uses TRBV5-1 and TRBJ2-7; 8 bases agree with TRBD1. This CDR3 spans 14 amino acids. The J segment lost 3 bases and the V segment lost 1 base, leaving 3 bases of the junction unmatched. Germline assignment: CDR1 SGHRS and CDR2 YFSETQ. In DNA form, the CDR3 reads TGCGCCAGCAGCTTGTGGGGACAGGACTACGAGCAGTACTTC. Residues: CASSLWGQDYEQYF. The complete variable domain, with remaining parts taken from reference TRBV5-1 and TRBJ2-7, reads KAGVTQTPRYLIKTRGQQVTLSCSPISGHRSVSWYQQTPGQGLQFLFEYFSETQRNKGNFPGRFSGRQFSNSRSEMNVSTLELGDSALYLCASSLWGQDYEQYFGPGTRLTVT.

This rearrangement joins TRBV4-2 to TRBJ2-7; D is possibly TRBD1 (6 bases). The CDR3 has 16 amino acids. The germline V gene has CDR1 LGHNA and CDR2 YNFKEQ. V was shortened by 0 bases and J by 2 bases, with 14 bases between the two germline ends. CDR3: CASSQDIGGLPYEQYF. DNA of the CDR3: TGTGCCAGCAGCCAAGATATTGGGGGCTTGCCCTACGAGCAGTACTTC.

This chain connects TRBV9 to TRBJ2-3; maybe TRBD2 (5 bases). Per the germline V gene, CDR1 is SGDLS and CDR2 is YYNGEE. V lost 1 base and J 0 bases, leaving 9 bases between the germline ends. The CDR3 totals 15 residues. In DNA form, the CDR3 reads TGTGCCAGCAGCGTACGAGCGGCAAGCACAGATACGCAGTATTTT. Protein: CASSVRAASTDTQYF.

This sequence joins TRBV7-2 and TRBJ2-3; 8 bases agree with TRBD1. The J segment lost 4 bases and the V segment lost 0 bases, leaving 18 bases of the junction unmatched. In germline, CDR1 is SGHTA, CDR2 FQGNSA. CDR3 size: 20 residues. The CDR3 DNA reads TGTGCCAGCAGCTTAGCGTTCGGGGCCAGGGGGCTCCCTGGTGCAGATACGCAGTATTTT. Residues: CASSLAFGARGLPGADTQYF.

V gene TRBV7-9 combines with J gene TRBJ1-1, with D unclear. Germline V lookup: CDR1 SEHNR, CDR2 FQNEAQ (reference sequence). Trimming stripped 2 bases from V and 1 base from J, with 14 bases between. This CDR3 contains 16 residues. The CDR3: CASSLSAGKRNTEAFF. DNA of the CDR3: TGTGCCAGCAGCTTATCGGCGGGGAAGAGGAACACTGAAGCTTTCTTT.

As for this clone: Compared with germline, one end of the junction differs, possibly owing to a read error. The J gene is TRBJ2-1, the V gene TRBV2, with D possibly matching TRBD2 (7 bases). CDR1 is SNHLY, CDR2 FYNNEI, per germline. This CDR3 has 12 amino acids. The CDR3 loop reads CQFRGGVNEQFF. The CDR3 region has the DNA TGCCAATTTAGGGGGGGTGTCAATGAGCAGTTCTTC.

The chain uses TRBV7-6 and TRBJ2-1, with 12 bases identical to TRBD2. CDR3 length: 16 amino acids. V shed 5 bases and J 7 bases; nucleotides not matched to a gene: 9. Per germline, CDR1 SGHVS and CDR2 FNYEAQ. CDR3 sequence reads: CASSPQLAGGRNEQFF. Here the CDR3 DNA reads TGTGCCAGCAGCCCCCAACTAGCGGGGGGTCGGAATGAGCAGTTCTTC.

V usage is TRBV9 and J usage is TRBJ2-5; the D gene is possibly TRBD1 (5 bases). The CDR3 is 13 residues long. V was clipped by 0 bases and J by 5 bases, with 8 bases between them. In germline, CDR1 is SGDLS, CDR2 YYNGEE. CDR3 sequence: CASSVAGWETQYF. The CDR3 DNA is TGTGCCAGCAGCGTAGCAGGGTGGGAGACCCAGTACTTC.

V and J are TRBV5-4 and TRBJ2-2; 9 bases align to TRBD1. CDR3 size: 15 residues. CDR1 is SGHNT, CDR2 YYREEE, per germline (reference sequence). V was pared by 5 bases and J by 7 bases, with 9 bases of the junction left unmatched. CDR3: CASSSQGALGGELFF. CDR3 nucleotide sequence: TGTGCCAGCAGTTCACAGGGGGCGCTTGGCGGGGAGCTGTTTTTT.

This chain joins TRBV30 and TRBJ1-2; D perhaps matches TRBD1 (6 bases). Deletions cut 8 bases from V and 5 bases from J, with 18 bases between. The CDR3 contains 13 residues. CDR1 is GTSNPN, CDR2 SVGIG, per germline (reference sequence). The CDR3 sequence is CAQVRTVKYGYTF. CDR3 sequence (DNA): TGTGCCCAAGTCAGGACAGTAAAATATGGCTACACCTTC.

The chain joins TRBV11-2 to TRBJ2-3; a possible D gene is TRBD2 (6 bases). Trimming left V 6 bases short and J 0 bases short, with 13 bases between. CDR1 and CDR2 (germline): SGHAT, FQNNGV. The CDR3 runs 15 residues. The DNA for the CDR3 is TGTGCCAGCAGGAGACCGGGACTCAGCACAGATACGCAGTATTTT. The encoded protein is CASRRPGLSTDTQYF.

J is TRBJ2-7 and V is TRBV4-2; D is unclear. Germline CDR1 and CDR2: LGHNA and YNFKEQ. V was pared by 6 bases and J by 0 bases, with 6 bases between. The CDR3 runs 12 residues. As DNA, the CDR3 is TGTGCCAGCAGTTCGGTCTCCTACGAGCAGTACTTC. The encoded protein is CASSSVSYEQYF.

This clone occurred a few times. The chain is built from TRBV7-2 and TRBJ2-3; 8 bases line up with TRBD1. The germline V gene has CDR1 SGHTA and CDR2 FQGNSA. This CDR3 spans 15 amino acids. Unmatched junction bases numbered 6, after V lost 3 bases and J lost 4 bases. DNA for the CDR3: TGTGCCAGCAGCTTGCCCAGGGGGCTTGCAGATACGCAGTATTTT. It yields the protein CASSLPRGLADTQYF.

The V gene is TRBV10-2, the J gene TRBJ2-7, with unresolved D. Trimming left V 2 bases short and J 4 bases short, with 3 bases between. The CDR3 loop spans 11 amino acids. Germline-derived CDR1 and CDR2 are WSHSY and SAAADI. CDR3 loop: CASSEVYEQYF. In nucleotides, the CDR3 is TGCGCCAGCAGTGAGGTATACGAGCAGTACTTC.

This clone was picked up one time. The CDR3 region is CASSRQPVTEAFF. For the CDR3, the DNA is TGTGCCAGCAGCCGACAGCCGGTGACTGAAGCTTTCTTT. The V gene is TRBV14, the J gene TRBJ1-1, with D perhaps TRBD1 (5 bases). From germline, CDR1 is SGHDN and CDR2 FVKESK. V lost 4 bases and J lost 5, with 11 bases in between. The CDR3 loop spans 13 amino acids.